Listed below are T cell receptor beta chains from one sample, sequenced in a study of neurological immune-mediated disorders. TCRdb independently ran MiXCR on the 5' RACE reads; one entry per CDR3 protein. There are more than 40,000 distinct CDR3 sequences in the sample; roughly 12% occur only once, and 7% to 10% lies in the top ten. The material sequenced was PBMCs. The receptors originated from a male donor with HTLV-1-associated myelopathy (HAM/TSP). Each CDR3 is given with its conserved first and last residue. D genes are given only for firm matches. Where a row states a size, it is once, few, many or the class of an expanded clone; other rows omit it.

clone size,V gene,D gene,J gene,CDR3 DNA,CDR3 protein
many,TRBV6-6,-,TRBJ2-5,TGTGCCGGCGCGGAGGGTAGCGGAATATTGCAAGAGACCCAGTACTTC,CAGAEGSGILQETQYF
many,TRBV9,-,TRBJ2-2,TGTGCCAGCAGCGTAGGCTTGGGGCTGGACACCGGGGAGCTGTTTTTT,CASSVGLGLDTGELFF
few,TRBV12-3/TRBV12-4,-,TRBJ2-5,TGTGCCAGCAGCCAAGGGGGTGGGAAAGAGACCCAGTACTTC,CASSQGGGKETQYF
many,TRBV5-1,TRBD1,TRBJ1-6,TGCGCCAGCAGCCGACAGGGGGCTGAAAATTCACCCCTCCACTTT,CASSRQGAENSPLHF
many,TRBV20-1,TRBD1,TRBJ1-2,TGCAGTGCTAGAGCAGGGGGAGGCTATGGCTACACCTTC,CSARAGGGYGYTF
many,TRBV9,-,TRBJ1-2,TGTGCCAGCAGCGGAGGGATTTATGGCTACACCTTC,CASSGGIYGYTF
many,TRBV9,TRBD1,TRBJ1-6,TGTGCCAGCAGCGTCGACAGGGGCTATAATTCACCCCTCCACTTT,CASSVDRGYNSPLHF
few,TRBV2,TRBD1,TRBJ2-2,TGTGCCAGCAGTGAAGCGCACGGGACAGCCGGGGAGCTGTTTTTT,CASSEAHGTAGELFF
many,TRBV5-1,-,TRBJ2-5,TGCGCCAGCAGCTTGGGGGCCAGCAACACCCAAGAGACCCAGTACTTC,CASSLGASNTQETQYF
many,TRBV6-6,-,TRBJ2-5,TGTGCCAGCAGCCGCGATTGGGGCCAAGAGACCCAGTACTTC,CASSRDWGQETQYF
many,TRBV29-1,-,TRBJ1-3,TGCAGCGTTGAGACAAATGGAAACACCATATATTTT,CSVETNGNTIYF
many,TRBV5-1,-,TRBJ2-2,TGCGCCAGCAGCTTGCCACCGAACACCGGGGAGCTGTTTTTT,CASSLPPNTGELFF
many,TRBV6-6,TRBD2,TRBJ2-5,TGTGCCAGCAGTAGGGGCCCACTAGCGGGGGGAGAGACCCAGTACTTC,CASSRGPLAGGETQYF
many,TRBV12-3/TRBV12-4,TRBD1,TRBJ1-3,TGTGCCAGCAGTAACAGGGGTAGCGGAAACACCATATATTTT,CASSNRGSGNTIYF
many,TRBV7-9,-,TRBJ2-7,TGTGCCAGCAGCTTACTCTACGAGCAGTACTTC,CASSLLYEQYF
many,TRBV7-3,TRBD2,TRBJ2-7,TGTGCCAGCAGCGTTAGCGGGGGAGAGATTTACGAGCAGTACTTC,CASSVSGGEIYEQYF
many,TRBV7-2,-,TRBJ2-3,TGTGCCAGCAGCACCACTACAGATACGCAGTATTTT,CASSTTTDTQYF
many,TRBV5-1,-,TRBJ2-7,TGCGCCAGCAGCTTACCGGGACACGGCTACGAGCAGTACTTC,CASSLPGHGYEQYF
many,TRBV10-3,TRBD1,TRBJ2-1,TGTGCCATCAGTCTAGACCGGGACAGGGGCTACAATGAGCAGTTCTTC,CAISLDRDRGYNEQFF
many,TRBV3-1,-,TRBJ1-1,TGTGCCAGCAGCCAAGGAAGGGTGAACACTGAAGCTTTCTTT,CASSQGRVNTEAFF
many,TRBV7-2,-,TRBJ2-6,TGTGCCAGCAGCTTAGTGCGGCCCTCAGGGGCCAACGTCCTGACTTTC,CASSLVRPSGANVLTF
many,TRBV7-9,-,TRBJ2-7,TGTGCCAGCAGCCTCCTGGCATATTCCTACGAGCAGTACTTC,CASSLLAYSYEQYF
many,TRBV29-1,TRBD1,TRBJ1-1,TGCAGCGGCTACAGGGGTATGAACACTGAAGCTTTCTTT,CSGYRGMNTEAFF
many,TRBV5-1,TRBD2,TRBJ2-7,TGCGCCAGCCGCGGAGCGGGGGGCTCCTCCTACGAGCAGTACTTC,CASRGAGGSSYEQYF
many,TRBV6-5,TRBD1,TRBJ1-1,TGTGCCAGCAGTTACTCGGGACAGTTGAACACTGAAGCTTTCTTT,CASSYSGQLNTEAFF
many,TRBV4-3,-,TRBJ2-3,TGCGCCAGCAGCCAAGATATCCAGGGTTTTAAAGGAGATACGCAGTATTTT,CASSQDIQGFKGDTQYF
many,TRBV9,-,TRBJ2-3,TGTGCCAGCGGACGGCAGTATTTT,CASGRQYF
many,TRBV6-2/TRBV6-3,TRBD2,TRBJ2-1,TGTGCCAGCAGTTACGACACTAGCGGTGCCAGCTCCTACAATGAGCAGTTCTTC,CASSYDTSGASSYNEQFF
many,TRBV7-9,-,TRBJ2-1,TGTGCCAGCAGCTTATATATCAATGAGCAGTTCTTC,CASSLYINEQFF
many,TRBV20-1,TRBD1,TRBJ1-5,TGCAGTGCTATTGACAGGGGAAATCAGCCCCAGCATTTT,CSAIDRGNQPQHF
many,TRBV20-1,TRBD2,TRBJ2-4,TGCAGTGCTGGGACTAGCGGGGAGGGCAACATTCAGTACTTC,CSAGTSGEGNIQYF
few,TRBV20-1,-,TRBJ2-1,TGCAGTGCTCAGGACTACAATGAGCAGTTCTTC,CSAQDYNEQFF
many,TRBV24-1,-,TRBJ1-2,TGTGCCACCAGTGACTCGATCTGGGGTGGCTACACCTTC,CATSDSIWGGYTF
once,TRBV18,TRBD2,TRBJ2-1,TGTGCCAGCTCACCACCGGAGGGGAGCAGCGGGGGGGCATACAATGAGCAGTTCTTC,CASSPPEGSSGGAYNEQFF
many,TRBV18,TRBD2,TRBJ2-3,TGTGCCAGCTCACCAACCGGGGGGGCGACAGATACGCAGTATTTT,CASSPTGGATDTQYF
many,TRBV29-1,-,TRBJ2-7,TGCAGCGTCGCTACAGGAACCATCTCCTACGAGCAGTACTTC,CSVATGTISYEQYF
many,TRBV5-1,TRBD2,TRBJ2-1,TGCGCCAGCAGCGGACTAGCGGGGTTCATCTCCTACAATGAGCAGTTCTTC,CASSGLAGFISYNEQFF
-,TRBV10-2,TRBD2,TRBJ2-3,TGCGCCAGCAGTGCCCCAATCAAGGAGAGCGGGGGGGCAACACGGCCAGATACGCAGTATTTT,CASSAPIKESGGATRPDTQYF
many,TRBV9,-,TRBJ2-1,TGTGCCAGCAGCGTAGCGGACGGTTCCTACAATGAGCAGTTCTTC,CASSVADGSYNEQFF
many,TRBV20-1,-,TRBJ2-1,TGCAGTGCTAGAGATGCAATCTTGCCCTACAATGAGCAGTTCTTC,CSARDAILPYNEQFF